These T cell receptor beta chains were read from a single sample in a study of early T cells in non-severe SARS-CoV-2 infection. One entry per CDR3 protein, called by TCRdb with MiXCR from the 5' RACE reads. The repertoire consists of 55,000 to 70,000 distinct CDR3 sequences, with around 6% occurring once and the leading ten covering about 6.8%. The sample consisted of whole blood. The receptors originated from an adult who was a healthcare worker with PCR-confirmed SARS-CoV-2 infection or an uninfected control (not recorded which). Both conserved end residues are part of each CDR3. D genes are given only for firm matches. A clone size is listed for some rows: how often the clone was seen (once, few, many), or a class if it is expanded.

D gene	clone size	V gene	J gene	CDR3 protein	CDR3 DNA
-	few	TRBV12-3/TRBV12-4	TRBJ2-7	CASSPRDRLYEQYF	TGTGCCAGCAGTCCGCGGGACAGACTGTACGAGCAGTACTTC
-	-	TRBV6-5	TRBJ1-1	CASSYFAAEAFF	TGTGCCAGCAGTTACTTTGCGGCTGAAGCTTTCTTT
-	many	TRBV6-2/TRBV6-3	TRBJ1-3	CASSRDRILLSGNTIYF	TGTGCCAGCAGTCGAGACAGGATCCTCCTCTCTGGAAACACCATATATTTT
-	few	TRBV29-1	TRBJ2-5	CSVVGGGETQYF	TGCAGCGTTGTGGGGGGCGGCGAGACCCAGTACTTC
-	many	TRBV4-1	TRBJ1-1	CASSHANKPVEAFF	TGCGCCAGCAGCCATGCCAACAAGCCTGTTGAAGCTTTCTTT
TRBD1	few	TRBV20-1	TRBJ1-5	CSALDRGNQPQHF	TGCAGTGCTCTCGACAGGGGCAATCAGCCCCAGCATTTT
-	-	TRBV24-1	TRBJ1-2	CATSLRDSGGYTF	TGTGCCACCAGCCTCCGGGACTCCGGAGGCTACACCTTC
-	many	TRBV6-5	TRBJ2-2	CASRLFTSTGELFF	TGTGCCAGCAGACTTTTTACGAGCACCGGGGAGCTGTTTTTT
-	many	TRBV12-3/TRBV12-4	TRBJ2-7	CASGRDSSYEQYF	TGTGCCAGCGGGAGGGACAGTTCCTACGAGCAGTACTTC
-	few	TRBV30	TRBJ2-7	CAWSVPAGIYEQYF	TGTGCCTGGAGTGTCCCGGCCGGTATTTACGAGCAGTACTTC
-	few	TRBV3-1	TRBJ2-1	CASSQVGSCNEQFF	TGTGCCAGCAGCCAAGTCGGCTCCTGCAATGAGCAGTTCTTC
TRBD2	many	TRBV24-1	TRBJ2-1	CATSDLNSGDAYNEQFF	TGTGCCACCAGTGATTTGAACAGCGGGGACGCCTACAATGAGCAGTTCTTC
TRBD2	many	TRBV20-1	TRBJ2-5	CSTRILRLAGRYQETQYF	TGCAGTACCAGAATCTTAAGACTAGCGGGGAGGTACCAAGAGACCCAGTACTTC
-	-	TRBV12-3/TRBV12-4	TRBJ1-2	CASILGAGAYGYTF	TGTGCCAGCATCCTAGGGGCAGGGGCCTATGGCTACACCTTC
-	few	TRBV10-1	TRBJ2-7	CARTAYEQYF	TGCGCCAGGACGGCCTACGAGCAGTACTTC
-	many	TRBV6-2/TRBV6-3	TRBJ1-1	CASSDRQGVEAFF	TGTGCCAGCAGTGACCGACAAGGAGTTGAAGCTTTCTTT
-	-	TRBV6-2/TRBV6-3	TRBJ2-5	CASSYVSLEETQYF	TGTGCCAGCAGTTACGTCTCTTTGGAAGAGACCCAGTACTTC
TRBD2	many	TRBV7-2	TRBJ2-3	CASSLASGGGTDTQYF	TGTGCCAGCAGCTTAGCTAGCGGGGGGGGCACAGATACGCAGTATTTT
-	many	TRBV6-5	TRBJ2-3	CASKPGHSTDTQYF	TGTGCCAGCAAACCGGGACATAGCACAGATACGCAGTATTTT
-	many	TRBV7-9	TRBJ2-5	CASSLAFQGSGETQYF	TGTGCCAGCAGCTTAGCGTTTCAGGGATCGGGAGAGACCCAGTACTTC
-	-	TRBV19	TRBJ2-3	CASSVEGGLLDTQYF	TGTGCCAGTAGTGTGGAAGGGGGACTACTAGATACGCAGTATTTT
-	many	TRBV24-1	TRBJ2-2	CATSDLSDTGELFF	TGTGCCACCAGTGATTTGTCCGACACCGGGGAGCTGTTTTTT
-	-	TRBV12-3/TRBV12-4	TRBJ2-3	CASSLGGAGTDTQYF	TGTGCCAGCAGTTTAGGCGGGGCCGGCACAGATACGCAGTATTTT
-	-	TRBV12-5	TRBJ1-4	CASGLGLGEKLFF	TGTGCTAGTGGTTTGGGACTTGGGGAAAAACTGTTTTTT
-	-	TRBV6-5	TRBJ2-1	CASSYVMKQFF	TGTGCCAGCAGTTACGTAATGAAGCAGTTCTTC
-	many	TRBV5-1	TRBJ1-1	CASRPGTANTEAFF	TGCGCCAGCAGACCCGGGACGGCTAACACTGAAGCTTTCTTT
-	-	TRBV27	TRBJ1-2	CASSSADGPRYGYTF	TGTGCCAGCAGTTCCGCGGACGGACCACGGTATGGCTACACCTTC
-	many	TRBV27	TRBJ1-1	CASSPIGAPNTEAFF	TGTGCCAGCAGCCCAATCGGGGCCCCGAACACTGAAGCTTTCTTT